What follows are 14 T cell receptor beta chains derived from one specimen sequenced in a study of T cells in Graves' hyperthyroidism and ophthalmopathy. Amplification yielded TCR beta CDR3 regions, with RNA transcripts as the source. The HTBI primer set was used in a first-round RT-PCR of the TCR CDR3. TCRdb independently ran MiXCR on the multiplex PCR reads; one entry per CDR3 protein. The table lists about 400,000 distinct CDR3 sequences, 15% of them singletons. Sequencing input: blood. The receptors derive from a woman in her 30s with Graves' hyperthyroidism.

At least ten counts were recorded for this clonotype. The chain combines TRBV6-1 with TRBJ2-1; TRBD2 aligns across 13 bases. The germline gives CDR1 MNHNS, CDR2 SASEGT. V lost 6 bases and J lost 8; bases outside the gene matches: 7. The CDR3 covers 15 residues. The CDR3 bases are TGTGCCAGCAGCTCCGGACTAGCGGGAGTCTATGAGCAGTTCTTC. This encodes CASSSGLAGVYEQFF.

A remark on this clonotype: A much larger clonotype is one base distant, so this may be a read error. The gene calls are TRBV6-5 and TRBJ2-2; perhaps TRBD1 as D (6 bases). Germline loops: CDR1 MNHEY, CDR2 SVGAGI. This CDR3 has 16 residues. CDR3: CTSSYNTGLNTGELFF. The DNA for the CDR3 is TGTACCAGCAGTTACAATACAGGGCTGAACACCGGGGAGCTGTTTTTT.

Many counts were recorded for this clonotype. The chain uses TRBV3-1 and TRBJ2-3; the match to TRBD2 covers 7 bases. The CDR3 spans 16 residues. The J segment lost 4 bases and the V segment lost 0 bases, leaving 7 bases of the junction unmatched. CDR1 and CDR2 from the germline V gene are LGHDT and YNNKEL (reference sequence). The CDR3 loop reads CASSQDSAGFPDTQYF. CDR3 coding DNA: TGTGCCAGCAGCCAAGATTCAGCGGGGTTCCCAGATACGCAGTATTTT.

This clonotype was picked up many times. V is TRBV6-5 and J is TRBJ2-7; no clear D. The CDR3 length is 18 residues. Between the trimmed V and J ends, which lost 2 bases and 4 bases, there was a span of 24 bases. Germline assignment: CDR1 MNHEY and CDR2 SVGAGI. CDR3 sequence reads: CASSYTTFPSSRPYEQYF. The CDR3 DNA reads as TGTGCCAGCAGTTACACTACCTTCCCTTCGTCACGTCCGTACGAGCAGTACTTC.

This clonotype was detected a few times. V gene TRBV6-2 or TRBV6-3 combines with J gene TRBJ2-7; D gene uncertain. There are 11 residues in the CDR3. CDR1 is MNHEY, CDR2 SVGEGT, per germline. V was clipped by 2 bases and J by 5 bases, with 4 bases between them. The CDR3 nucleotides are TGTGCCAGCAGTTACAGGGACGAGCAGTACTTC. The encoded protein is CASSYRDEQYF.

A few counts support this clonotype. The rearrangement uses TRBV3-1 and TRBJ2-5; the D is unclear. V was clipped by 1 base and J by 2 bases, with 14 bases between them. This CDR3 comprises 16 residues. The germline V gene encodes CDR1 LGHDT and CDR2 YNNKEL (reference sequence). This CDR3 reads CASSQGASARQETQYF. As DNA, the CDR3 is TGTGCCAGCAGCCAAGGAGCGAGCGCAAGGCAAGAGACCCAGTACTTC.

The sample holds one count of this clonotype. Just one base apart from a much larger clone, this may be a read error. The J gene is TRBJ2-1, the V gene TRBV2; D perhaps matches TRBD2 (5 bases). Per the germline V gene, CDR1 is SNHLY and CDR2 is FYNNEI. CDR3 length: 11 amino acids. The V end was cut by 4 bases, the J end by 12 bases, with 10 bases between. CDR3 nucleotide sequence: TGTGCCAGCAGTGGTGCAGAGGGGCAGTTCTTC. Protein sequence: CASSGAEGQFF.

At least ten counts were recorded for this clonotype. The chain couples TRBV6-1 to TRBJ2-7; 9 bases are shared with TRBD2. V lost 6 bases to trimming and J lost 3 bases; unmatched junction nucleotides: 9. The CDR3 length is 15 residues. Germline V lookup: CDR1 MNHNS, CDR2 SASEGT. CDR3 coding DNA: TGTGCCAGCAGATCCCTCTTTAGCGGGAGCTACGAGCAGTACTTC. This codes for CASRSLFSGSYEQYF.

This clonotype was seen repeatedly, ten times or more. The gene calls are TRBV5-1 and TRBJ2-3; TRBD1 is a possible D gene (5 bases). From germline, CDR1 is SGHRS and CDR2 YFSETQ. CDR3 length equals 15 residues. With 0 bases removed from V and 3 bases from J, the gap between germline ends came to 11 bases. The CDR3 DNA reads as TGCGCCAGCAGCTTGGTAGGGGTCAGAACAGATACGCAGTATTTT. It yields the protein CASSLVGVRTDTQYF.

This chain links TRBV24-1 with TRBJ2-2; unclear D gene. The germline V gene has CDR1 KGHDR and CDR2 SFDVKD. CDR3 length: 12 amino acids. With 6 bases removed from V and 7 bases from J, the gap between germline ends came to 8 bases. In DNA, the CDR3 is TGTGCCACCAGTAACGTCGGCGGGGAGCTGTTTTTT. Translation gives CATSNVGGELFF.

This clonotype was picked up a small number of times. The CDR3 nucleotides are TGTGCCAGCAGTTTACGCACGGAGCTGTTTTTT. Residues: CASSLRTELFF. This rearrangement joins TRBV28 to TRBJ2-2; no reliable D call. The CDR3 loop spans 11 amino acids. Germline loops: CDR1 MDHEN, CDR2 SYDVKM. V shed 2 bases and J shed 10 bases, with 5 bases lying between them.

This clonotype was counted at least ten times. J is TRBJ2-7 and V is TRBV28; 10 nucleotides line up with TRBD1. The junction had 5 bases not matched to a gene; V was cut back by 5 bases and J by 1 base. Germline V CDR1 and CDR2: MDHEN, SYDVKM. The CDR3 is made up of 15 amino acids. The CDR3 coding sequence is TGTGCCAGCAGTCGACCGGGACAGGGGTCCTACGAGCAGTACTTC. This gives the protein CASSRPGQGSYEQYF.

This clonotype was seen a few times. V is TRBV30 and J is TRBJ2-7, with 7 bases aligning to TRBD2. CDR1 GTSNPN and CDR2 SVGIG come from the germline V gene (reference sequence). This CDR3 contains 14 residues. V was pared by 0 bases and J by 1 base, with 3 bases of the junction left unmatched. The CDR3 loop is CAWSVAGLSYEQYF. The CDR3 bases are TGTGCCTGGAGTGTAGCGGGGCTTTCCTACGAGCAGTACTTC.

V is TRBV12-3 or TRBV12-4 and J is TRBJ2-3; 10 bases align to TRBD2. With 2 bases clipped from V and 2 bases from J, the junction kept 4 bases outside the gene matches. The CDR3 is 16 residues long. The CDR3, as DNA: TGTGCCAGCAGTTTAAGGCTAGCGGGAGTCACAGATACGCAGTATTTT. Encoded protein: CASSLRLAGVTDTQYF.